A single sample is the source of the 14 T cell receptor beta chains below, sequenced in a study of radiation and T cells in renal cell carcinoma. Time point noted: blood 4 weeks post-SBRT, at nephrectomy. Treatment of the sample: 15 Gy SBRT to primary tumor, nephrectomy 4 weeks later. TCRdb's copy holds only in-frame clones and misses some; the assay was immunoSEQ multiplex PCR. The table includes some 150,000 clones, about 88% detected once. Here the sequenced sample was blood, taken from a patient whose treatment included radiotherapy and nephrectomy. These receptors all stem from a woman in her fifties or sixties with renal cell carcinoma.

The chain links TRBV11-2 to TRBJ1-2, with TRBD1 matching over 7 bases. From germline, CDR1 is SGHAT and CDR2 FQNNGV. With 5 bases clipped from V and 2 bases from J, the junction kept 5 bases outside the gene matches. The CDR3 has 14 amino acids. Written as DNA, the CDR3 is TGTGCCAGCAGCCTAGGGACAGTAAACTATGGCTACACCTTC. Protein: CASSLGTVNYGYTF.

CDR3 nucleotides: TGTGCCAGCAGTACCGGGCCACCTGGCGGGGAGCTGTTTTTT. Translating it yields CASSTGPPGGELFF. The chain links TRBV7-2 to TRBJ2-2, with D hard to call. Germline V CDR1 and CDR2: SGHTA, FQGNSA. V was shortened by 6 bases and J by 7 bases, with 15 bases between the two germline ends. The CDR3 is 14 residues long.

This chain links TRBV10-1 with TRBJ2-7; D call uncertain. V shed 1 base and J shed 4 bases, with 8 bases lying between them. Germline assignment: CDR1 WNHNN and CDR2 SYGVQD (reference sequence). The CDR3 covers 13 residues. The CDR3 sequence: CASSEYRQYEQYF. The CDR3 region has the DNA TGCGCCAGCAGTGAGTACAGACAATACGAGCAGTACTTC.

This chain connects TRBV5-1 to TRBJ2-4; a possible D gene is TRBD1 (6 bases). CDR1 is SGHRS and CDR2 is YFSETQ in the germline V gene. The CDR3 runs to 15 residues. The germline V and J ends were trimmed by 2 bases and 5 bases, with 14 bases remaining between them. The DNA for the CDR3 is TGCGCCAGCAGCTTTGGCAGGGGATCCGAAAACATTCAGTACTTC. It specifies CASSFGRGSENIQYF.

The V and J genes are TRBV5-1 and TRBJ2-5, with TRBD1 identical over 7 bases. The CDR3 contains 15 residues. Germline V gene data show CDR1 as SGHRS and CDR2 as YFSETQ. With V trimmed by 0 bases and J by 2 bases, 4 bases remained unmatched. In DNA form, the CDR3 reads TGCGCCAGCAGCTTGGAGGGGGCGGGTCAAGAGACCCAGTACTTC. This codes for CASSLEGAGQETQYF. Full variable domain (remainder filled in from reference TRBV5-1 and TRBJ2-5): KAGVTQTPRYLIKTRGQQVTLSCSPISGHRSVSWYQQTPGQGLQFLFEYFSETQRNKGNFPGRFSGRQFSNSRSEMNVSTLELGDSALYLCASSLEGAGQETQYFGPGTRLLVL.

This clone was detected only once. At one of its ends the junction is not consistent with the germline gene, which may arise from a read error. V is TRBV11-2 and J is TRBJ2-7, with TRBD2 matching over 8 bases. The germline V gene has CDR1 SGHAT and CDR2 FQNNGV. CDR3 length equals 12 residues. This chain's CDR3 is CASRRVAGGLIF. In DNA, the CDR3 is TGTGCCAGCAGGAGGGTGGCGGGAGGCCTGATTTTC. Full variable domain (outside the CDR3, taken from reference TRBV11-2 and TRBJ2-7): EAGVAQSPRYKIIEKRQSVAFWCNPISGHATLYWYQQILGQGPKLLIQFQNNGVVDDSQLPKDRFSAERLKGVDSTLKIQPAKLEDSAVYLCASRRVAGGLIFGPGTRLTVT.

This clone has a handful of counts. This sequence joins TRBV5-6 and TRBJ1-1; D is unresolved. V dropped 2 bases and J dropped 7 bases, with 9 bases sitting between them. Per germline, CDR1 SGHDT and CDR2 YYEEEE. This CDR3 is 12 amino acids long. For the CDR3, the DNA is TGTGCCAGCAGCTTCTCAGTCAATGAAGCTTTCTTT. This sequence encodes CASSFSVNEAFF.

Written as DNA, the CDR3 is TGCGCCAGCAGCTTGCGTTTCGGCGGGAGCTCCTACAATGAGCAGTTCTTC. Translating it yields CASSLRFGGSSYNEQFF. The chain carries TRBV5-1 and TRBJ2-1, with TRBD2 matching over 7 bases. The CDR3 extends over 17 amino acids. The V segment lost 1 base and the J segment 0 bases; nucleotides outside the gene matches: 7. The germline V gene encodes CDR1 SGHRS and CDR2 YFSETQ.

V and J are TRBV9 and TRBJ1-1; possible D gene TRBD1, 5 bases. This CDR3 is built from 12 residues. Germline V CDR1 and CDR2: SGDLS, YYNGEE. The V end lost 3 bases, the J end lost 7 bases, and 10 bases lay between the germline ends. CDR3 sequence (DNA): TGTGCCAGCAGCGGGGTTGACAGTGAAGCTTTCTTT. Protein: CASSGVDSEAFF.

V gene TRBV18 combines with J gene TRBJ1-3; tentatively, D is TRBD1 (6 bases). The V gene lost 1 base and the J gene lost 1 base, with 8 bases spanning the gap. CDR3 length: 15 amino acids. Per the germline V gene, CDR1 is KGHSH and CDR2 is LQKENI. The CDR3 DNA is TGTGCCAGCTCACCACAGGGGGTATCTGGAAACACCATATATTTT. It encodes CASSPQGVSGNTIYF. The full variable domain, its missing parts supplied by reference TRBV18 and TRBJ1-3, is NAGVMQNPRHLVRRRGQEARLRCSPMKGHSHVYWYRQLPEEGLKFMVYLQKENIIDESGMPKERFSAEFPKEGPSILRIQQVVRGDSAAYFCASSPQGVSGNTIYFGEGSWLTVV.

The CDR3 DNA reads TGCGCCAGCAGTCCACAAGCGAACACCGGGGAGCTGTTTTTT. This translates into CASSPQANTGELFF. The chain combines TRBV5-1 with TRBJ2-2; D ambiguous. The CDR3 totals 14 residues. Trimming removed 5 bases at V and 0 bases at J, with 8 bases between. CDR1 is SGHRS, CDR2 YFSETQ, per germline.

The chain joins TRBV19 to TRBJ2-7; perhaps TRBD2 as D (6 bases). Germline V lookup: CDR1 LNHDA, CDR2 SQIVND (reference sequence). CDR3 size: 14 residues. V was trimmed by 5 bases and J by 1 base, leaving 12 bases between them. For the CDR3, the DNA is TGTGCCAGTAGTCTTTTGCGGGGTTCCTACGAGCAGTACTTC. This translates into CASSLLRGSYEQYF.

The rearrangement links TRBV30 to TRBJ1-6, with unresolved D. With 0 bases removed from V and 7 bases from J, the gap between germline ends came to 13 bases. The CDR3 covers 15 residues. Per the germline V gene, CDR1 is GTSNPN and CDR2 is SVGIG (reference sequence). The CDR3 DNA follows: TGTGCCTGGAGTGTACGAAGGACGGGAAATTCACCCCTCCACTTT. Encoded protein: CAWSVRRTGNSPLHF. The full variable domain, its missing parts supplied by reference TRBV30 and TRBJ1-6, is SQTIHQWPATLVQPVGSPLSLECTVEGTSNPNLYWYRQAAGRGLQLLFYSVGIGQISSEVPQNLSASRPQDRQFILSSKKLLLSDSGFYLCAWSVRRTGNSPLHFGNGTRLTVT.

V is TRBV5-4 and J is TRBJ1-5, with D perhaps TRBD1 (5 bases). Trimming shortened V by 2 bases and J by 1 base, and 10 bases separated the two germline ends. The CDR3 length is 15 residues. Germline V gene sequence: CDR1 SGHNT, CDR2 YYREEE (reference sequence). In nucleotides, the CDR3 is TGTGCCAGCAGCTTTAGTGGGGGAAGCAATCAGCCCCAGCATTTT. Encoded protein: CASSFSGGSNQPQHF. Drawing the rest from reference TRBV5-4 and TRBJ1-5, the complete variable domain is ETGVTQSPTHLIKTRGQQVTLRCSSQSGHNTVSWYQQALGQGPQFIFQYYREEENGRGNFPPRFSGLQFPNYSSELNVNALELDDSALYLCASSFSGGSNQPQHFGDGTRLSIL.